The rows below give T cell receptor beta chains drawn from one sample of a study of shared clonotypes between healthy human individuals. Only in-frame clones appear in the TCRdb table, and some are missing; sequencing was by immunoSEQ multiplex PCR. The repertoire holds over a million clones, with roughly 97% as singletons. Sequences were obtained from naive CD4+ T cells sorted from blood. The source of these receptors is a man aged 25-45 years in good health. The CDR3 runs from the conserved cysteine through the conserved F or W. Fields, in order: V gene, J gene, clone size, D gene, CDR3 DNA, CDR3 protein. D genes are given only for firm matches. Size is stated for part of the rows, as once, few or many counts, or as a class when the clone is expanded.

v_call: TRBV6-5
j_call: TRBJ2-7
clone_size: .
d_call: .
cdr3_nt: TGTGCCAGCAGTTACCTGCGGAGGGGCGAGCAGTACTTC
cdr3_aa: CASSYLRRGEQYF

v_call: TRBV7-9
j_call: TRBJ2-1
clone_size: .
d_call: TRBD2
cdr3_nt: TGTGCCAGCAGCTCAAACGCGGGACTAGCGGGATACTACAATGAGCAGTTCTTC
cdr3_aa: CASSSNAGLAGYYNEQFF

v_call: TRBV10-3
j_call: TRBJ1-2
clone_size: .
d_call: .
cdr3_nt: TGTGCCATCAGCCGCGACCCGGGTGGCTACACCTTC
cdr3_aa: CAISRDPGGYTF

v_call: TRBV9
j_call: TRBJ1-2
clone_size: once
d_call: .
cdr3_nt: TGTGCCAGCAGCGTAGTGGGTGACTATGGCTACACCTTC
cdr3_aa: CASSVVGDYGYTF

v_call: TRBV19
j_call: TRBJ2-5
clone_size: .
d_call: .
cdr3_nt: TGTGCCAGTAGTATAGATGGGGGGCGCTACCAAGAGACCCAGTACTTC
cdr3_aa: CASSIDGGRYQETQYF

v_call: TRBV7-2
j_call: TRBJ2-2
clone_size: once
d_call: .
cdr3_nt: TGTGCCAGCAGCTTAGCGGAGCGGACCACCGGGGAGCTGTTTTTT
cdr3_aa: CASSLAERTTGELFF

v_call: TRBV7-9
j_call: TRBJ2-7
clone_size: .
d_call: TRBD2
cdr3_nt: TGTGCCAGCAGCTTATCCTTGGCGGGAGATTCCTACGAGCAGTACTTC
cdr3_aa: CASSLSLAGDSYEQYF

v_call: TRBV7-6
j_call: TRBJ2-2
clone_size: .
d_call: .
cdr3_nt: TGTGCCAGCAGCTTAGTTCCGGGACAGAACACCGGGGAGCTGTTTTTT
cdr3_aa: CASSLVPGQNTGELFF

v_call: TRBV6-6
j_call: TRBJ2-1
clone_size: .
d_call: TRBD2
cdr3_nt: TGTGCCAGCTCCCGCCAGGGGCTAGCGGGCCATAATGAGCAGTTCTTC
cdr3_aa: CASSRQGLAGHNEQFF

v_call: TRBV14
j_call: TRBJ2-3
clone_size: .
d_call: TRBD1
cdr3_nt: TGTGCCAGCACTCCCTCCTTTCTTGGACAGGGGGCGCGTGATACGCAGTATTTT
cdr3_aa: CASTPSFLGQGARDTQYF

v_call: TRBV5-8
j_call: TRBJ1-2
clone_size: .
d_call: .
cdr3_nt: TGTGCCAGCAGCTTGGACAGGGAATATGGCTACACCTTC
cdr3_aa: CASSLDREYGYTF

v_call: TRBV4-3
j_call: TRBJ1-1
clone_size: .
d_call: .
cdr3_nt: TGCGCCAGCAGCCGCGACAGCAGGAACACTGAAGCTTTCTTT
cdr3_aa: CASSRDSRNTEAFF

v_call: TRBV7-2
j_call: TRBJ2-2
clone_size: .
d_call: .
cdr3_nt: TGTGCCAGCAGGGGCAGGGAGACAGCGAACACCGGGGAGCTGTTTTTT
cdr3_aa: CASRGRETANTGELFF

v_call: TRBV30
j_call: TRBJ1-3
clone_size: .
d_call: .
cdr3_nt: TGTGCCTGGAGTGTAAGCGTAACTGGAAACACCATATATTTT
cdr3_aa: CAWSVSVTGNTIYF

v_call: TRBV4-3
j_call: TRBJ2-7
clone_size: once
d_call: TRBD1
cdr3_nt: TGCGCCAGCAGCCGGGCACAGGGGAGCTCCTACGAGCAGTACTTC
cdr3_aa: CASSRAQGSSYEQYF

v_call: TRBV15
j_call: TRBJ2-7
clone_size: .
d_call: .
cdr3_nt: TGTGCCACCAGCAGAGCGTGGCAGGCAGCCTCCTACGAGCAGTACTTC
cdr3_aa: CATSRAWQAASYEQYF

v_call: TRBV5-1
j_call: TRBJ2-3
clone_size: .
d_call: .
cdr3_nt: TGCGCCAGCAGCTCCATCGGGACGACCGATACTAGCACAGATACGCAGTATTTT
cdr3_aa: CASSSIGTTDTSTDTQYF

v_call: TRBV28
j_call: TRBJ1-1
clone_size: .
d_call: TRBD1
cdr3_nt: TGTGCCAGCAGTTCCCGACAGGGGCTGAACACTGAAGCTTTCTTT
cdr3_aa: CASSSRQGLNTEAFF

v_call: TRBV9
j_call: TRBJ2-3
clone_size: .
d_call: TRBD2
cdr3_nt: TGTGCCAGCAGCGTATTCTCTGCGGGAGAGTCTAGCACAGATACGCAGTATTTT
cdr3_aa: CASSVFSAGESSTDTQYF

v_call: TRBV2
j_call: TRBJ2-7
clone_size: .
d_call: .
cdr3_nt: TGTGCCAGCAATCGGGGCACAGACTACGAGCAGTACTTC
cdr3_aa: CASNRGTDYEQYF

v_call: TRBV28
j_call: TRBJ1-2
clone_size: .
d_call: .
cdr3_nt: TGTGCTCTGGACAGCCCGGGTGGCTACACCTTC
cdr3_aa: CALDSPGGYTF

v_call: TRBV27
j_call: TRBJ1-5
clone_size: .
d_call: .
cdr3_nt: TGTGCCAGCAAGGGCATAAGGGATCGTCATCAGCCCCAGCATTTT
cdr3_aa: CASKGIRDRHQPQHF

v_call: TRBV11-2
j_call: TRBJ1-4
clone_size: .
d_call: TRBD1
cdr3_nt: TGTGCCAGCAGCTTAGTTTTTATGGGGACAGGGGGTGAAAAACTGTTTTTT
cdr3_aa: CASSLVFMGTGGEKLFF

v_call: TRBV5-6
j_call: TRBJ2-4
clone_size: .
d_call: .
cdr3_nt: TGTGCCAGCAGCTTCCGTAGGGCAGGGATGGCCAAAAACATTCAGTACTTC
cdr3_aa: CASSFRRAGMAKNIQYF

v_call: TRBV5-1
j_call: TRBJ1-3
clone_size: .
d_call: TRBD1
cdr3_nt: TGCGCCAGCAGCGCGGGGACAGGGTCTGGAAACACCATATATTTT
cdr3_aa: CASSAGTGSGNTIYF